The entry that follows covers one T cell receptor beta chain sequence. This sample is part of a study of blood T cell repertoires in COVID-19. As for the study in general: COVID-19 samples, acute and convalescent, were from the United States, Italy and Spain.

Authors' data handling: Researchers report that nucleated cell counts were estimated from reference gene primer amplification. Generated by immunoSEQ multiplex PCR, the TCRdb table keeps only in-frame clones and is missing some. Clone size and the V and J calls come from that table; the DNA yielded D and trimming. The sample consists of a few hundred thousand clones, 80% to 90% of them appearing once. The CDR3 covers 15 residues. Germline loops: CDR1 LNHDA, CDR2 SQIVND (reference sequence). Trimming removed 5 bases from V and 8 bases from J, with 18 bases in between. The receptor's source is a woman in her forties or fifties with acute or convalescent COVID-19. The V and J genes are TRBV19 and TRBJ1-4; D perhaps matches TRBD1 (5 bases). Specimen: peripheral blood. CDR3 amino acids: CASSASPGIGEKLFF. The CDR3 DNA reads as TGTGCCAGTAGTGCCTCTCCAGGGATTGGCGAAAAACTGTTTTTT.